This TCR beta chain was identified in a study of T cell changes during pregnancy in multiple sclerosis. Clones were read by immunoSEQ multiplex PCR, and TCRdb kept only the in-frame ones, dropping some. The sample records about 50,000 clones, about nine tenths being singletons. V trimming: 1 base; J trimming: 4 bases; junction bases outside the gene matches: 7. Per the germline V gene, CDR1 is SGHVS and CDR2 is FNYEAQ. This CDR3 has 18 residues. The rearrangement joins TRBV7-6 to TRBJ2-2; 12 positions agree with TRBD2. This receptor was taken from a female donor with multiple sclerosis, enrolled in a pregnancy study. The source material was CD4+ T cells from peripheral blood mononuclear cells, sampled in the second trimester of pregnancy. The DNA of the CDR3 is TGTGCCAGCAGCTTAGATACGACTAGCGGGGGTCCCACCGGGGAGCTGTTTTTT. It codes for CASSLDTTSGGPTGELFF.